This T cell receptor (beta chain) is from a study of cytomegalovirus exposure and HLA in healthy donors. General study results and limits: In a later analysis, CMV-associated beta chains were mostly HLA-associated, it appeared. The sole available immune exposure information was CMV serostatus.

Amplification used 60 Vbeta primers and 13 Jbeta primers. Study processing details: About 11 million of the roughly 80 million unique TCR beta chains counted in a later analysis were shared. Sequencing was performed with immunoSEQ multiplex PCR; in TCRdb, only in-frame clones are kept and a portion is missing. The D gene and trimming were derived from the DNA, and the V and J assignments and clone size from that table. The specimen's table records 150,000 to 200,000 clones. The CDR3 covers 14 residues. Germline V lookup: CDR1 SGDLS, CDR2 YYNGEE. V was pared by 4 bases and J by 0 bases, with 9 bases between. Worth noting for this clone: The antigen remains unidentified.

This clonotype originated in a woman aged 18-29 years in good health and CMV-seropositive. The chain joins TRBV9 to TRBJ2-3; D gene uncertain. Source material: PBMCs. The CDR3 here is CASSRLVSTDTQYF. The CDR3 DNA reads as TGTGCCAGCAGCCGACTGGTTAGCACAGATACGCAGTATTTT.